Listed below are T cell receptor beta chains from one sample, sequenced in a study of identical twins. TCRdb processed the 5' RACE reads anew with MiXCR; each CDR3 protein has one entry. The profile shows about 920,000 distinct CDR3 sequences, approximately 13% of them singletons. The data also belong to a second study, concerning yellow fever vaccine responses in identical twins.

The sequenced sample was PBMCs. The origin of the receptors is a woman aged 18-29 years in good health. Each CDR3 is given with its conserved first and last residue. A D gene is named only where the DNA matches it firmly. Clone size is stated in some rows and not others, as once, few, many or a class when expanded.

abundance: -
v_gene: TRBV10-3
j_gene: TRBJ1-2
d_gene: -
CDR3aa: CATGNQGYTF
CDR3nt: TGTGCCACCGGTAATCAGGGCTACACCTTC

abundance: many
v_gene: TRBV12-3/TRBV12-4
j_gene: TRBJ2-5
d_gene: -
CDR3aa: CASSLFGGNPETQYF
CDR3nt: TGTGCCAGCAGTTTATTCGGAGGTAACCCAGAGACCCAGTACTTC

abundance: -
v_gene: TRBV2
j_gene: TRBJ2-1
d_gene: -
CDR3aa: CASSVGPEVNEQFF
CDR3nt: TGTGCCAGCAGTGTTGGCCCGGAGGTGAATGAGCAGTTCTTC

abundance: -
v_gene: TRBV7-9
j_gene: TRBJ2-1
d_gene: TRBD2
CDR3aa: CASSLGATSGSYNEQFF
CDR3nt: TGTGCCAGCAGCTTAGGTGCGACTAGCGGGAGTTACAATGAGCAGTTCTTC

abundance: few
v_gene: TRBV5-5
j_gene: TRBJ2-7
d_gene: TRBD1
CDR3aa: CASSAIRQGPSYEQYF
CDR3nt: TGTGCCAGCAGCGCTATCAGACAGGGGCCGTCCTACGAGCAGTACTTC

abundance: -
v_gene: TRBV3-1
j_gene: TRBJ1-2
d_gene: -
CDR3aa: CASSQTPLQGNYGYTF
CDR3nt: TGTGCCAGCAGCCAAACCCCATTACAGGGCAACTATGGCTACACCTTC

abundance: -
v_gene: TRBV20-1
j_gene: TRBJ2-1
d_gene: TRBD1
CDR3aa: CSARFAATGGAGVRQFF
CDR3nt: TGCAGTGCTAGATTCGCCGCCACAGGGGGCGCCGGGGTTAGGCAGTTCTTC

abundance: -
v_gene: TRBV20-1
j_gene: TRBJ2-3
d_gene: -
CDR3aa: CSAGLRSTDTQYF
CDR3nt: TGCAGTGCGGGGCTCCGAAGCACAGATACGCAGTATTTT

abundance: few
v_gene: TRBV2
j_gene: TRBJ1-1
d_gene: -
CDR3aa: CASTQLRGEAFF
CDR3nt: TGTGCCAGCACCCAACTCCGGGGTGAAGCTTTCTTT

abundance: -
v_gene: TRBV20-1
j_gene: TRBJ2-5
d_gene: TRBD2
CDR3aa: CSARALAGVAEPQETQYF
CDR3nt: TGCAGTGCTAGAGCACTAGCGGGAGTCGCGGAACCCCAAGAGACCCAGTACTTC

abundance: -
v_gene: TRBV24-1
j_gene: TRBJ1-5
d_gene: TRBD1
CDR3aa: CATSDRQGNQPQHF
CDR3nt: TGTGCCACCAGTGACCGACAGGGTAATCAGCCCCAGCATTTT

abundance: -
v_gene: TRBV7-9
j_gene: TRBJ2-3
d_gene: -
CDR3aa: CASSYPGDTRTDTQYF
CDR3nt: TGTGCCAGCAGCTACCCCGGGGACACCCGCACAGATACGCAGTATTTT

abundance: -
v_gene: TRBV29-1
j_gene: TRBJ2-1
d_gene: -
CDR3aa: CSARVGPYNEQFF
CDR3nt: TGCAGCGCCCGGGTAGGGCCTTACAATGAGCAGTTCTTC